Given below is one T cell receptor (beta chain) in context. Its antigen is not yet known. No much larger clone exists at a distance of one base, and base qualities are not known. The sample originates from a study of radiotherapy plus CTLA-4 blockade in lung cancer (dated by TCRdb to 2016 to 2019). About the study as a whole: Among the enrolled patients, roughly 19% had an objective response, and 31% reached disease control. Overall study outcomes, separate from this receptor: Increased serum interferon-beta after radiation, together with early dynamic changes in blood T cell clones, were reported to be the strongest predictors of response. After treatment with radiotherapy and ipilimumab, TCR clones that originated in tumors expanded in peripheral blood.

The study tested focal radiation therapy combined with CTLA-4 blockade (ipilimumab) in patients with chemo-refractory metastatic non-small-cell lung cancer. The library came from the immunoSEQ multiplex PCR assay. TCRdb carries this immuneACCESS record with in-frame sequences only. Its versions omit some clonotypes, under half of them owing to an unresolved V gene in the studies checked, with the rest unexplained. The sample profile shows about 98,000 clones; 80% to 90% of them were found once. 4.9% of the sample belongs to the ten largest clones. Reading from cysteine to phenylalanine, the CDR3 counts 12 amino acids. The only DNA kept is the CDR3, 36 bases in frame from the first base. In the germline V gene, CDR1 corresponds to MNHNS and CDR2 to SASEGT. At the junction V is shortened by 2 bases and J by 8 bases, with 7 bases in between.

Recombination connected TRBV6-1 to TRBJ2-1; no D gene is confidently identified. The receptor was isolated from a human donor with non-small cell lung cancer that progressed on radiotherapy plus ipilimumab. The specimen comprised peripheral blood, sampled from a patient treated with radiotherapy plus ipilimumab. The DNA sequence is TGTGCCAGCAGTGAATTGGCTTATGAGCAGTTCTTC. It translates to CASSELAYEQFF.